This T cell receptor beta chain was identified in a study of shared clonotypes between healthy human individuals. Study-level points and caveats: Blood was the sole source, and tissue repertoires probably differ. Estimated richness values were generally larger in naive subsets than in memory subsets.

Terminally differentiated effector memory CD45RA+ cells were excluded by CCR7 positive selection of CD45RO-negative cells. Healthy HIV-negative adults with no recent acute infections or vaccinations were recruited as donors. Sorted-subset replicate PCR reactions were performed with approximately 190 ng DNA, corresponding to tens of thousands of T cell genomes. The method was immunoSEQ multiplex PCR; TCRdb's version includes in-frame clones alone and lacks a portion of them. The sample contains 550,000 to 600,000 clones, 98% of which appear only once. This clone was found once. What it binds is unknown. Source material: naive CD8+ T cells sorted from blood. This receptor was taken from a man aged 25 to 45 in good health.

CDR3 nucleotides: TGTGCCAGCAGTTTATTGGAGGGCGCTGAGCAGTTCTTC. Amino acids: CASSLLEGAEQFF. The chain uses TRBV27 and TRBJ2-1; D may be TRBD2 (6 bases). With 1 base removed from V and 9 bases from J, the gap between germline ends came to 10 bases. The CDR3 runs 13 residues. Germline lookup yields CDR1 MNHEY and CDR2 SMNVEV (reference sequence).